The rows below give T cell receptor beta chains drawn from one sample of a study of shared clonotypes between healthy human individuals. The data were produced by immunoSEQ multiplex PCR, yet TCRdb's version contains in-frame clones alone and is incomplete. The sample lists about 2.4 million clones; around nine tenths were seen once. The specimen sequenced was naive CD4+ T cells sorted from blood. All receptors come from a man between 18 and 29 years old in good health. The CDR3 runs from the conserved cysteine through the conserved F or W. D genes are given only for firm matches. Some rows mark clone size as missing; the rest say once, few, many or name a class of expanded clone.

j_call | v_call | d_call | clone_size | cdr3_aa | cdr3_nt
TRBJ1-1 | TRBV6-5 | NA | few | CASSYGMNTEAFF | TGTGCCAGCAGTTACGGCATGAACACTGAAGCTTTCTTT
TRBJ1-2 | TRBV6-5 | NA | few | CASSGTAPGGYTF | TGTGCCAGCAGTGGGACTGCCCCGGGGGGCTACACCTTC
TRBJ2-7 | TRBV5-6 | TRBD2 | NA | CASSLVWTSGSYEQYF | TGTGCCAGCAGCTTGGTCTGGACTAGCGGCTCCTACGAGCAGTACTTC
TRBJ1-2 | TRBV6-5 | TRBD1 | NA | CASSSQGQGNYGYTF | TGTGCCAGCAGTTCTCAAGGACAGGGTAACTATGGCTACACCTTC
TRBJ1-2 | TRBV11-2 | NA | NA | CASSSEGEGNYGYTF | TGTGCCAGCAGCTCCGAAGGGGAGGGTAACTATGGCTACACCTTC
TRBJ2-7 | TRBV28 | TRBD1 | NA | CASSTGQAPYEQYF | TGTGCCAGCAGTACGGGACAGGCCCCCTACGAGCAGTACTTC
TRBJ2-5 | TRBV7-2 | NA | NA | CASSLGPKETQYF | TGTGCCAGCAGCTTAGGACCGAAAGAGACCCAGTACTTC
TRBJ2-1 | TRBV19 | NA | NA | CASSVNRHNEQFF | TGTGCCAGTAGTGTCAACAGACACAATGAGCAGTTCTTC
TRBJ1-2 | TRBV4-1 | NA | NA | CASSQDVGTPYGYTF | TGCGCCAGCAGCCAAGATGTAGGGACCCCCTATGGCTACACCTTC
TRBJ2-1 | TRBV19 | NA | NA | CASRQDYRNEQFF | TGTGCCAGTAGACAAGACTACCGCAATGAGCAGTTCTTC
TRBJ1-3 | TRBV9 | NA | NA | CASSPLIGNTIYF | TGTGCCAGCAGCCCACTAATTGGAAACACCATATATTTT
TRBJ2-1 | TRBV5-6 | NA | NA | CASSFYNEQFF | TGTGCCAGCAGCTTTTATAATGAGCAGTTCTTC
TRBJ2-7 | TRBV6-1 | NA | NA | CASSGWDLEFKQYF | TGTGCCAGCAGTGGTTGGGACTTGGAATTCAAGCAGTACTTC
TRBJ2-2 | TRBV9 | TRBD1 | once | CASSQTTGPTGELFF | TGTGCCAGCAGCCAGACGACAGGGCCCACCGGGGAGCTGTTTTTT
TRBJ2-7 | TRBV5-1 | TRBD2 | NA | CASSLGLAGGPGEQYF | TGCGCCAGCAGCTTGGGACTAGCGGGAGGGCCGGGTGAGCAGTACTTC
TRBJ1-3 | TRBV28 | TRBD1 | once | CASSLDQTGGRYTIYF | TGTGCCAGCAGTTTAGACCAGACAGGGGGACGATACACCATATATTTT
TRBJ1-2 | TRBV11-2 | NA | NA | CASSLAGGADGYTF | TGTGCCAGCAGCTTAGCGGGGGGCGCGGATGGCTACACCTTC
TRBJ1-1 | TRBV5-6 | NA | NA | CASSLFFEGAEAFF | TGTGCCAGCAGCTTGTTTTTTGAGGGGGCTGAAGCTTTCTTT
TRBJ2-7 | TRBV11-2 | NA | once | CASSPSGTTGNEQYF | TGTGCCAGCAGCCCATCCGGGACGACCGGGAACGAGCAGTACTTC
TRBJ1-6 | TRBV6-5 | NA | NA | CASSYSPTGSPLHF | TGTGCCAGCAGTTACTCTCCAACCGGTTCACCCCTCCACTTT
TRBJ2-1 | TRBV5-1 | TRBD2 | NA | CASSFGGDPTYNEQFF | TGCGCCAGCAGCTTTGGGGGGGATCCTACGTACAATGAGCAGTTCTTC
TRBJ2-7 | TRBV19 | NA | NA | CASSIGAAYEQYF | TGTGCCAGTAGTATAGGGGCAGCCTACGAGCAGTACTTC
TRBJ1-2 | TRBV25-1 | NA | few | CASSGVPGYGYTF | TGTGCCAGCAGTGGGGTTCCTGGCTATGGCTACACCTTC
TRBJ2-7 | TRBV9 | TRBD1 | NA | CASSTHSGTGVYEQYF | TGTGCCAGCAGCACCCACTCCGGGACAGGGGTATACGAGCAGTACTTC
TRBJ1-3 | TRBV6-5 | NA | NA | CASSYSKATPGNTIYF | TGTGCCAGCAGTTACTCGAAAGCGACGCCTGGAAACACCATATATTTT
TRBJ2-1 | TRBV11-2 | TRBD2 | once | CASSLVASGTLYNEQFF | TGTGCCAGCAGCTTAGTTGCTAGCGGGACACTCTACAATGAGCAGTTCTTC
TRBJ2-6 | TRBV18 | TRBD2 | NA | CASSQRGAGANVLTF | TGTGCCAGCTCCCAGCGGGGGGCTGGGGCCAACGTCCTGACTTTC
TRBJ2-7 | TRBV29-1 | NA | NA | CSASGPAGAVYEQYF | TGCAGCGCCTCAGGGCCAGCTGGGGCGGTCTACGAGCAGTACTTC
TRBJ1-3 | TRBV15 | TRBD1 | NA | CATSRPGQALGNTIYF | TGTGCCACCAGCAGACCCGGACAGGCGTTAGGAAACACCATATATTTT
TRBJ1-5 | TRBV12-5 | NA | once | CASGLVGGEVGNQPQHF | TGTGCTAGTGGTTTGGTTGGTGGGGAGGTGGGCAATCAGCCCCAGCATTTT
TRBJ2-3 | TRBV6-6 | NA | NA | CASERPGVGTDTQYF | TGTGCCAGCGAACGGCCGGGGGTAGGCACAGATACGCAGTATTTT
TRBJ2-2 | TRBV25-1 | NA | NA | CASSERLYTDTGELFF | TGTGCCAGCAGTGAAAGGTTGTATACTGACACCGGGGAGCTGTTTTTT
TRBJ2-7 | TRBV18 | TRBD1 | NA | CASSPDRGSHEQYF | TGTGCCAGCTCACCGGACAGGGGATCACACGAGCAGTACTTC
TRBJ2-7 | TRBV21-1 | NA | NA | CASSTSGSYEQYF | TGTGCCAGCAGCACCTCAGGGAGTTACGAGCAGTACTTC
TRBJ2-5 | TRBV5-1 | NA | NA | CASSPQEGQETQYF | TGCGCCAGCAGCCCCCAGGAGGGCCAAGAGACCCAGTACTTC
TRBJ1-2 | TRBV4-2 | NA | once | CASSLRGSRSGYTF | TGTGCCAGCAGCTTGAGAGGGTCCCGATCAGGCTACACCTTC
TRBJ1-2 | TRBV7-2 | NA | NA | CASSLRRVYGYTF | TGTGCCAGCAGCTTACGCAGGGTGTATGGCTACACCTTC
TRBJ1-5 | TRBV6-1 | NA | few | CASSTPRFGHQPQHF | TGTGCCAGCAGTACACCTCGATTCGGACATCAGCCCCAGCATTTT
TRBJ2-1 | TRBV7-9 | TRBD2 | NA | CASSRFSGTSYNEQFF | TGTGCCAGCAGCCGATTCAGCGGGACCTCCTACAATGAGCAGTTCTTC
TRBJ1-3 | TRBV9 | NA | NA | CASSQGTLNTIYF | TGTGCCAGCAGCCAAGGGACCTTAAACACCATATATTTT
TRBJ2-7 | TRBV18 | NA | NA | CASSPLVLTEDYYEQYF | TGTGCCAGCTCACCACTAGTTTTGACAGAAGATTATTACGAGCAGTACTTC